These T cell receptor beta chains were read from a single sample in a study of control samples from healthy donors and cancer patients. The protocol was immunoSEQ multiplex PCR, while the TCRdb copy is restricted to in-frame clones and leaves out a portion. This table has about 130,000 clones, approximately 94% appearing once. Sequenced sample: blood. The source of these receptors is a man aged 25-45 years in good health. Both conserved end residues are part of each CDR3. Each record gives: CDR3 DNA, CDR3 protein, clone size, J gene, D gene, V gene. A D gene is named only where the DNA matches it firmly. Clone size is not always given. Where it is, it says once, few, many or a class for expanded clones.

TGTGCCAGCAGCGTAGGACAGGGGGCGCAGTACGAGCAGTACTTC CASSVGQGAQYEQYF . TRBJ2-7 TRBD1 TRBV9
TGTGCCTGGAGCTACAGGGGGAATACGCAGTATTTT CAWSYRGNTQYF few TRBJ2-3 TRBD1 TRBV30
TGTGCCAGTAGTACGGGGCGACGGACGGATACGCAGTATTTT CASSTGRRTDTQYF . TRBJ2-3 . TRBV19
TGTGCCAGCAGGGTTGGCAATCAGCCCCAGCATTTT CASRVGNQPQHF . TRBJ1-5 . TRBV28
TGTGCTAGTGGTCCCGCGATACTAGCGGGCCCGACCTACAATGAGCAGTTCTTC CASGPAILAGPTYNEQFF . TRBJ2-1 TRBD2 TRBV12-5
TGTGCCAGCAGCGTAGGGGACATTGGGGCCAACGTCCTGACTTTC CASSVGDIGANVLTF . TRBJ2-6 . TRBV9
TGCAGTGCTAGTAGCCAGGGGGTCGGGAATGAGCAGTTCTTC CSASSQGVGNEQFF . TRBJ2-1 TRBD1 TRBV20-1
TGTGCCAGCAGCGGGGGCTCTGGAAACACCATATATTTT CASSGGSGNTIYF once TRBJ1-3 . TRBV7-3
TGTGCCAGCAGCCAGGCACGCAGCGTCCAGGAGGGCTACACCTTC CASSQARSVQEGYTF . TRBJ1-2 . TRBV13
TGTGCCTGGAGTCGAGGCTCTGGGGCCAACGTCCTGACTTTC CAWSRGSGANVLTF . TRBJ2-6 . TRBV30